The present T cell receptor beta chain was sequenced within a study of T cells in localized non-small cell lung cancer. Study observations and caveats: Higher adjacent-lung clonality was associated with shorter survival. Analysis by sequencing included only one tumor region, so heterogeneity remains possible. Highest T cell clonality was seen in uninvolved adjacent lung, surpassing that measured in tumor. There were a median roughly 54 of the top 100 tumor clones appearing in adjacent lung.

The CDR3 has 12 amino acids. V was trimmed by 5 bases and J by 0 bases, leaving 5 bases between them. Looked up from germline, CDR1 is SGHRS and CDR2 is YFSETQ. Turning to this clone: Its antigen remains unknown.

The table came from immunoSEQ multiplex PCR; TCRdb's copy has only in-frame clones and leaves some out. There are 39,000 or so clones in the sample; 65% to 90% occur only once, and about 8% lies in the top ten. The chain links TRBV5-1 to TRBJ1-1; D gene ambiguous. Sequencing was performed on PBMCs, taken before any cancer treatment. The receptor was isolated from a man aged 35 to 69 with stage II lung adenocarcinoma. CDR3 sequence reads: CASSQVNTEAFF. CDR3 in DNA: TGCGCCAGCAGTCAGGTGAACACTGAAGCTTTCTTT.